Detailed here is one TCR beta chain. An approximately 180 ng quantity of DNA, 29,000 or so T cell genomes, went into the sorted-subset replicate PCRs. This table comes from immunoSEQ multiplex PCR, and its TCRdb copy is limited to in-frame clones, with some not included. The data show nearly 2 million clones, with about 94% seen just once and roughly 1% held by the top ten. These data come from a study of shared clonotypes between healthy human individuals. The CDR3 has 14 amino acids. Germline-derived CDR1 and CDR2 are SQVTM and ANQGSEA. V was clipped by 4 bases and J by 3 bases, with 15 bases between them. It was CD45RO-negative cells, positively selected for CCR7, that made up naive CD8 cells, with terminally differentiated effector memory CD45RA+ cells excluded.

The gene calls are TRBV29-1 and TRBJ1-1; a possible D gene is TRBD1 (5 bases). Material for sequencing was naive CD8+ T cells sorted from blood. This clonotype originated in a man aged 18 to 35 in good health. As DNA, the CDR3 is TGCAGCGTTGTACAATCAGGGAAAGACACTGAAGCTTTCTTT. This gives the protein CSVVQSGKDTEAFF.